The present entry profiles one T cell receptor (beta chain) with its context. The antigen is undetermined. This entry is derived from a study of T cell clones after liver transplantation. The wider study: HCV positivity affected three of eight recipients; the rest lacked autoimmune or viral indications.

Study-wide points: A larger donor-reactive than third-party decline suggested partial antigen-specific deletion. A significant post-transplant drop in circulating graft-donor-reactive CD4 TCRbeta sequences occurred in most of the 8 subjects.

Clones were sequenced by immunoSEQ multiplex PCR, and TCRdb holds only the in-frame ones, with some missing. This table has under 85,000 clones, 80% appearing once. This CDR3 has 13 amino acids. V dropped 6 bases and J dropped 5 bases, with 12 bases sitting between them. Germline V gene data show CDR1 as MNHEY and CDR2 as SVGAGI. The sequence was collected from a human patient who received a liver transplant. Some T cells may have originated in the graft donor. V and J are TRBV6-5 and TRBJ2-3, with D possibly TRBD1 on 6 matching bases. Sequenced here: CD4+ T cells from blood, sampled 12 months after liver transplant. The CDR3 reads CASRSTGIDTQYF. In DNA form, the CDR3 reads TGTGCCAGCAGAAGTACAGGGATAGATACGCAGTATTTT.